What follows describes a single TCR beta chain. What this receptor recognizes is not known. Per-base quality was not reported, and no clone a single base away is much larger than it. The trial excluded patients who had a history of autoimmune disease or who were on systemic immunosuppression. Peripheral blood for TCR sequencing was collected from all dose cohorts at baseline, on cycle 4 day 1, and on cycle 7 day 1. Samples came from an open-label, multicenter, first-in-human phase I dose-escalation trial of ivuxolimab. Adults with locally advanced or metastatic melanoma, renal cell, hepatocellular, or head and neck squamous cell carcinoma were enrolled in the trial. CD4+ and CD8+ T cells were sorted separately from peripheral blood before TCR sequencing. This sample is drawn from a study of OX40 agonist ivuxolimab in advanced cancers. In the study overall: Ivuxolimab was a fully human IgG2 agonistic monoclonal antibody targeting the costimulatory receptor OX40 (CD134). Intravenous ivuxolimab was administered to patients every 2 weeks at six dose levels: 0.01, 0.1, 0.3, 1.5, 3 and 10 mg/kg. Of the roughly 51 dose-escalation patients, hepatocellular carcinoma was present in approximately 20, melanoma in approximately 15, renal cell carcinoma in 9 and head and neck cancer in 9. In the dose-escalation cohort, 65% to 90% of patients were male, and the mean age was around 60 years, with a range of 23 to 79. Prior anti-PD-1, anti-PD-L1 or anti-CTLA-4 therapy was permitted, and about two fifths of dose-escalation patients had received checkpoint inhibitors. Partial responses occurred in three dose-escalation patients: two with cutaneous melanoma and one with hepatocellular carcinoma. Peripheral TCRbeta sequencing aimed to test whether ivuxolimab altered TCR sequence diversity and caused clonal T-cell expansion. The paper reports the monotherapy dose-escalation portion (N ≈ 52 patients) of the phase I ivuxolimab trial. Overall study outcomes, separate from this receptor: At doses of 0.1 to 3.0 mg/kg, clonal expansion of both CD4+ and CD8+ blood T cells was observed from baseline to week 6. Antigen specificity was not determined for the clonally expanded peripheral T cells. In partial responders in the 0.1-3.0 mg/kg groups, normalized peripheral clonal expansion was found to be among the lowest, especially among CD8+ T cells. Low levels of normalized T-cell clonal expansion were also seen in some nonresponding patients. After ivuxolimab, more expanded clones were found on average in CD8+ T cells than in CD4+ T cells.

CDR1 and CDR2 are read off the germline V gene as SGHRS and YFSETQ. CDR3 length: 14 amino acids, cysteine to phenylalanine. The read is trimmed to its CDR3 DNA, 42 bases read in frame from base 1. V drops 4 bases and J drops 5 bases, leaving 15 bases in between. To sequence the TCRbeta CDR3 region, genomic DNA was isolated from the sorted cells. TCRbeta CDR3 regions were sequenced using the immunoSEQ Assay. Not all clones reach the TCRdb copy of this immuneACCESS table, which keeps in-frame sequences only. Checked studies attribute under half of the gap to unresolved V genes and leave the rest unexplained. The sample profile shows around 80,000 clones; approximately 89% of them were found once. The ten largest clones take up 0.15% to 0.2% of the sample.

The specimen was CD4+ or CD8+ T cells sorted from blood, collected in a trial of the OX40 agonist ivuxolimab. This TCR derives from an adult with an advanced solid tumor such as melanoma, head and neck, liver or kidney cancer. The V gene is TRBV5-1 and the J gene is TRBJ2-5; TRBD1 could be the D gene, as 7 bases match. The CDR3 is CASSTQGGWETQYF. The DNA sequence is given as TGCGCCAGCAGCACGCAGGGGGGCTGGGAGACCCAGTACTTC.